A single T cell receptor beta chain is shown here with its context. The data were taken from a study of blood T cell repertoires in COVID-19. V lost 5 bases and J lost 4, with 11 bases in between. The CDR3 extends over 13 amino acids. TCRdb keeps only in-frame clones here, not all; method: immunoSEQ multiplex PCR. The table has about 39,000 clones, about 85% seen once; the top ten hold roughly 4%. Sequencing input: peripheral blood. This TCR came from a man in his 60s with acute or convalescent COVID-19. J is TRBJ1-2 and V is TRBV12-3 or TRBV12-4; D is undetermined. CDR3 in amino acids: CASSPYSGYGYTF. The CDR3 coding sequence is TGTGCCAGCAGTCCCTACTCGGGCTATGGCTACACCTTC.